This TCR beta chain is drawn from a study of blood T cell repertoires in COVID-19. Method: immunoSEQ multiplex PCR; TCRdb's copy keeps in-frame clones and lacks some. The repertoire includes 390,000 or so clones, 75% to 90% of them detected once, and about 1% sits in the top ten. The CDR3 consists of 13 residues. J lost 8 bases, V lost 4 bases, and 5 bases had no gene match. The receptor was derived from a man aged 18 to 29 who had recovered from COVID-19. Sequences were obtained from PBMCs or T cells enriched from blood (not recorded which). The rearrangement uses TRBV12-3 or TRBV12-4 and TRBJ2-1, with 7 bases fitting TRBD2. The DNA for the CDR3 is TGTGCCAGCAGTTGGACGGCGGGGGATGAGCAGTTCTTC. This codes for CASSWTAGDEQFF.